This T cell receptor beta chain was identified in a study of blood T cell repertoires in COVID-19. Study context: Sources were T cells, B-cell-depleted T cells, or PBMCs; the material itself was cDNA or gDNA.

Cohorts were based on clinical histories the participants reported. Per germline, CDR1 LGHDT and CDR2 YNNKEL (reference sequence). Trimming shortened V by 0 bases and J by 7 bases, and 15 bases separated the two germline ends. CDR3 length: 16 amino acids. Authors' processing steps: Reference gene primers were amplified, and this amplification served to estimate nucleated cell counts. Only in-frame clones appear in the TCRdb table, and some are missing; sequencing was by immunoSEQ multiplex PCR. V and J calls and clone size come straight from that table; D and trimming were deduced from the DNA. This sample carries under 300,000 clones, 90% to 95% of them seen once, and the ten largest clones take about 1.2%.

Material: PBMCs or T cells enriched from blood (not recorded which). The chain couples TRBV3-1 (or the pseudogene TRBV3-2) to TRBJ1-4, with a weak D call TRBD1 (6 bases). The origin of this receptor is a human donor in a cohort exposed to, infected with or recovered from COVID-19 (not recorded which). The donor label of this sample is uncertain. The CDR3 DNA sequence: TGTGCCAGCAGCCAAGAGGCGGGGGGCGGTAGTGAAAAACTGTTTTTT. Its translation is CASSQEAGGGSEKLFF.